The clone carrying this T cell receptor beta chain was observed once. The antigen is undetermined. This entry belongs to a study of cytomegalovirus exposure and HLA in healthy donors. About the research overall: Caucasian-associated ancestry cluster membership applied to about 80% of 398 genotyped donors.

Whole-study findings and limits: Presence/absence analyses supposed approximately even sequencing depth among donors.

A multiplex PCR was run with 60 Vbeta primers and 13 Jbeta primers. How the authors handled the data: About 11 million of the 60 million to 90 million unique TCR beta chains counted in a later analysis were shared. The protocol was immunoSEQ multiplex PCR, while the TCRdb copy is restricted to in-frame clones and leaves out a portion. The V and J calls and clone size come from that table; D and trimming were worked out from the DNA. The sample holds roughly 200,000 clones, about 70% seen once. The J segment lost 2 bases and the V segment lost 3 bases, leaving 8 bases of the junction unmatched. This CDR3 has 17 residues. Germline V CDR1 and CDR2: LNHDA, SQIVND (reference sequence).

V usage is TRBV19 and J usage is TRBJ1-5, with TRBD1 matching over 9 bases. This receptor was identified in a man aged 40-55 years in good health and CMV-seropositive. Specimen: PBMCs. The CDR3 coding sequence is TGTGCCAGTAGTATTTCGGGACAGGGATTCGGCAATCAGCCCCAGCATTTT. It encodes CASSISGQGFGNQPQHF.